This is a list of T cell receptor beta chains from one sample in a study of glioma-infiltrating T cells. TCRdb reanalysed the multiplex PCR reads using MiXCR and keeps one entry per CDR3 protein. The data contain a few hundred thousand distinct CDR3 sequences, about 40% of them singletons. The material sequenced was glioma tissue, nonneoplastic brain tissue, or PBMCs (not recorded which). These receptors originate from a human donor with low-grade glioma or glioblastoma, undergoing nonglioma brain surgery, or in good health (not recorded which). CDR3s include the opening cysteine and the closing phenylalanine or tryptophan. D genes are given only for firm matches. Clone size is not always given. Where it is, it says once, few, many or a class for expanded clones.

clone_size,d_call,v_call,j_call,cdr3_nt,cdr3_aa
NA,TRBD1,TRBV15,TRBJ2-3,TGTGCCACCAGCAGAGACCGGGACAGGCGCACAGATACGCAGTATTTT,CATSRDRDRRTDTQYF
NA,NA,TRBV25-1,TRBJ2-7,TGTGCCAGCAGTGAAATAAGAGGCTCCTACGAGCAGTACTTC,CASSEIRGSYEQYF
few,NA,TRBV6-5,TRBJ2-6,TGTGCCAGCAGTTACTCCAAGGGGACTGGGGCCAACGTCCTGACTTTC,CASSYSKGTGANVLTF
few,TRBD1,TRBV3-1,TRBJ1-2,TGTGCCAGCAGCCAACTGACAGGGGGGATCTATGGCTACACCTTC,CASSQLTGGIYGYTF
NA,TRBD2,TRBV7-2,TRBJ2-7,TGTGCCAGCAGTTCCGGGACTAGGGGCGAGCAGTACTTC,CASSSGTRGEQYF
NA,TRBD1,TRBV19,TRBJ1-5,TGTGCCAGTAGTATAGCGGACAGGGTAATTCAGCCCCAGCATTTT,CASSIADRVIQPQHF
few,NA,TRBV10-3,TRBJ1-5,TGTGCCACTACACAGGGTTGGCGCGACAATCAGCCCCAGCATTTT,CATTQGWRDNQPQHF
many,NA,TRBV27,TRBJ1-6,TGTGCCAGCAGGCCGACAGTGGGGCCCAATTCACCCCTCCACTTT,CASRPTVGPNSPLHF
many,NA,TRBV4-2,TRBJ2-7,TGTGCCAGCAGCCCCCCCCCGGGAGTCGCGGTCGAGCAGTACTTC,CASSPPPGVAVEQYF
once,NA,TRBV5-4,TRBJ2-1,TGTGCCAGCAGCTATGAATCCTTCCCCTTTCCCTACAATGAGCAGTTCTTC,CASSYESFPFPYNEQFF
few,NA,TRBV10-2,TRBJ1-1,TGCGCCAGCAGCGCGACAAGGGTGAACACTGAAGCTTTCTTT,CASSATRVNTEAFF
NA,NA,TRBV2,TRBJ1-1,TGTGCCAGCAGTGCCACAGAGGCCGACACTGAAGCTTTCTTT,CASSATEADTEAFF
NA,NA,TRBV6-1,TRBJ2-6,TGTGCCAGCAGGACCCACTTAGGGGGGGCCAACGTCCTGACTTTC,CASRTHLGGANVLTF
NA,TRBD2,TRBV29-1,TRBJ2-7,TGCAGCGTTGATAGTCTAGCGGGAGGGAACGAGCAGTACTTC,CSVDSLAGGNEQYF
few,TRBD2,TRBV20-1,TRBJ2-7,TGCAGTGCTAGACTACTAGCGGGAGCTCCCCGCGCCGAGCAGTACTTC,CSARLLAGAPRAEQYF
NA,TRBD2,TRBV10-3,TRBJ2-1,TGTGCCATCAGTGACCGACTAGCGGGAGGCAATGAGCAGTTCTTC,CAISDRLAGGNEQFF
many,NA,TRBV27,TRBJ2-7,TGTGCCAGCAGTCCTATAGCGTTTCAAGGGGGCTACGAGCAGTACTTC,CASSPIAFQGGYEQYF
NA,NA,TRBV4-2,TRBJ2-5,TGTGCCAGCAGCCAAGAGCCAGGGACGGAGACCCAGTACTTC,CASSQEPGTETQYF
NA,NA,TRBV2,TRBJ2-7,TGTGCCAGCAGTGCTTTCCAGGGAGCCGAGCAGTACTTC,CASSAFQGAEQYF
once,NA,TRBV2,TRBJ2-7,TGTGCCAGCAGTGAATTAGGAGCAGATTACAATGAGCAGTACTTC,CASSELGADYNEQYF
many,NA,TRBV15,TRBJ1-2,TGTGCCACCAGCAGAGGCACAAACTATGGCTACACCTTC,CATSRGTNYGYTF
many,NA,TRBV6-2/TRBV6-3,TRBJ2-7,TGTGCCAGCAGTTACCACCCCGGAGGGGCCTACGAGCAGTACTTC,CASSYHPGGAYEQYF
NA,NA,TRBV20-1,TRBJ2-7,TGCAGTGCTAGGGCGCTGTCCTACGAGCAGTACTTC,CSARALSYEQYF
few,NA,TRBV19,TRBJ2-2,TGTGCCAGTAGTAAGGATGCGAACACCGGGGAGCTGTTTTTT,CASSKDANTGELFF
few,NA,TRBV4-3,TRBJ1-1,TGCGCCAGCAGCCAAGATCGTCTCTCCCGCGCTTTCTTT,CASSQDRLSRAFF